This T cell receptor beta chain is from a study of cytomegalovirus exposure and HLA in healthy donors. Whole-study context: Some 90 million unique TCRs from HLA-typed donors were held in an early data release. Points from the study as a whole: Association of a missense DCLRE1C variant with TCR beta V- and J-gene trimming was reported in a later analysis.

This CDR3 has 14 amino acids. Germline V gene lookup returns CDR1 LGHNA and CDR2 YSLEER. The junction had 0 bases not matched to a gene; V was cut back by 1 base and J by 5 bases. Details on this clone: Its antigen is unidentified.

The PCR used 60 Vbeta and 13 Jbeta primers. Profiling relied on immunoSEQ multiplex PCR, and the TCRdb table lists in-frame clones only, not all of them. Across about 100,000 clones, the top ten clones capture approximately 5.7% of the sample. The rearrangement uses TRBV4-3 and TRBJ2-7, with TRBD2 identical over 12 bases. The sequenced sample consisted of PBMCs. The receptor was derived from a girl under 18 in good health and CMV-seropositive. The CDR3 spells CASSQGTSGDEQYF. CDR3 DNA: TGCGCCAGCAGCCAAGGGACTAGCGGGGACGAGCAGTACTTC.